These 5 T cell receptor beta chains came from one sample sequenced in a study of shared clonotypes between healthy human individuals. Repertoires were generated with immunoSEQ multiplex PCR, while TCRdb's copy carries only in-frame clones and drops some. The sample contains roughly 510,000 clones, 60% to 80% of which appear only once. Specimen: PBMCs. The receptor set was obtained from a woman aged 40 to 55 in good health. Some clones in this sample may be carry-over from other donors' samples.

This clone was picked up a small number of times. The V and J genes are TRBV18 and TRBJ2-7, with 7 positions matching TRBD2. This CDR3 is built from 12 residues. With V trimmed by 3 bases and J by 7 bases, 3 bases remained unmatched. From germline, CDR1 is KGHSH and CDR2 LQKENI. DNA for the CDR3: TGTGCCAGCTCACCGGGGCGGGGGGAGCAGTACTTC. Its translation is CASSPGRGEQYF.

The chain couples TRBV29-1 to TRBJ2-1; a weak D match, TRBD2 (6 bases). Per the germline V gene, CDR1 is SQVTM and CDR2 is ANQGSEA. The CDR3 is made up of 12 amino acids. V was pared by 6 bases and J by 5 bases, with 11 bases between. In DNA form, the CDR3 reads TGCAGCGTACGGACTAACGACAATGAGCAGTTCTTC. Translating it yields CSVRTNDNEQFF.

Concerning this clone itself: The sample carries other DNA sequences with the same CDR3. This chain connects TRBV28 to TRBJ1-2, with no clear D. This CDR3 is built from 12 residues. CDR1 is MDHEN, CDR2 SYDVKM, per germline. V dropped 2 bases and J dropped 4 bases, with 5 bases sitting between them. The CDR3 spells CASSLPGYGYTF. The CDR3 coding sequence is TGTGCCAGCAGTTTACCCGGCTATGGCTACACCTTC.

In the case of this clone: The sample holds other DNA sequences that translate to the same CDR3. The rearrangement links TRBV5-1 to TRBJ1-5; no firm D call. Germline CDR1 and CDR2: SGHRS and YFSETQ. The CDR3 runs 14 residues. V dropped 0 bases and J dropped 2 bases, with 6 bases sitting between them. Here the CDR3 reads CASSLVGGNQPQHF. CDR3 coding DNA: TGCGCCAGCAGCTTGGTTGGAGGCAATCAGCCCCAGCATTTT. The full variable domain, in which reference TRBV5-1 and TRBJ1-5 provide the parts outside the CDR3, is KAGVTQTPRYLIKTRGQQVTLSCSPISGHRSVSWYQQTPGQGLQFLFEYFSETQRNKGNFPGRFSGRQFSNSRSEMNVSTLELGDSALYLCASSLVGGNQPQHFGDGTRLSIL.

This clone has just a few counts. At one end the junction does not follow the germline gene, possibly because of a read error. CDR3 DNA: TGTGCTAGCAGCTTAGCGTGGGGAGTCCACAATGAGCAGTTCTTC. Translated: CASSLAWGVHNEQFF. The chain uses TRBV7-7 and TRBJ2-1; possibly TRBD2 for D (5 bases). The germline gives CDR1 SSHAT, CDR2 FNYEAQ (reference sequence). This CDR3 has 15 amino acids.